Each of the 19 T cell receptor gamma chains below was sequenced from the same sample in a study of gamma-delta chains in newborns, infants, children. TCRdb reanalysed the reads with CATT. The profile covers 3,000 to 4,000 gamma-chain clones, with over 60% appearing a single time and approximately 15% taken by the ten largest. The sequenced material came from blood. All receptors derive from a child who was a newborn, infant or young child, either healthy, febrile or measles-vaccinated (not recorded which).

The chain has TRGV8 and TRGJ1 or TRGJ2. The J gene, missing from TCRdb, was assigned here through DNA to germline matching. CDR1 is VENAVY and CDR2 is YDSYNSRV in the germline V gene. V shed 5 bases, J shed 5 bases, and the junction held 3 bases outside the gene matches. The CDR3 is made up of 11 amino acids. The CDR3 nucleotides are TGTGCCACCTGGGGCGATTATAAGAAACTCTTT. Its translation: CATWGDYKKLF.

The table lists this clone with a few counts. The chain carries TRGV9 and TRGJP. No J segment appears in TCRdb, so it was assigned here by matching the sequence to germline. There are 17 residues in the CDR3. Losses at the gene ends were 2 bases for V and 4 bases for J; bases not matched to a gene: 5. Germline V lookup: CDR1 GITISATS, CDR2 ISYDGTV (reference sequence). CDR3 sequence: CALWEEEQELGKKIKVF. The CDR3 DNA follows: TGTGCCTTGTGGGAGGAAGAACAAGAGTTGGGCAAAAAAATCAAGGTATTT.

This clone was detected only a few times. The J gene is TRGJP, the V gene TRGV9. TCRdb lists no J gene, so it was determined here by aligning the DNA to germline. The length of the CDR3 is 16 residues. Unmatched junction bases numbered 6, after V lost 3 bases and J lost 7 bases. CDR1 GITISATS and CDR2 ISYDGTV come from the germline V gene (reference sequence). CDR3 sequence (DNA): TGTGCCTTGTGGGAGCCCGTCGAGTTGGGCAAAAAAATCAAGGTATTT. It is translated as CALWEPVELGKKIKVF.

This chain connects TRGV9 to TRGJP. No J gene is reported in TCRdb; it was inferred here by comparing the DNA with germline. Trimming at V came to 3 bases and at J to 7 bases, leaving 9 bases not matched to a gene. This CDR3 spans 17 amino acids. Germline V gene lookup returns CDR1 GITISATS and CDR2 ISYDGTV (reference sequence). The CDR3 protein is CALWETAGELGKKIKVF. The DNA for the CDR3 is TGTGCCTTGTGGGAGACCGCGGGTGAGTTGGGCAAAAAAATCAAGGTATTT.

The CDR3 is CATWTIGNYYKKLF. CDR3 nucleotide sequence: TGTGCCACCTGGACAATCGGGAATTATTATAAGAAACTCTTT. The chain carries TRGV8 and TRGJ1 or TRGJ2. The J gene, not given by TCRdb, was assigned here from a germline match of the nucleotide sequence. The CDR3 has 14 amino acids. Per germline, CDR1 VENAVY and CDR2 YDSYNSRV. V dropped 6 bases and J dropped 0; count of bases not matched to a gene: 8.

The chain uses TRGV2 and TRGJP. Here the J gene came from matching the DNA to germline, since TCRdb omits it. CDR1 EGSNGY and CDR2 YDSYNSKV come from the germline V gene. V was clipped by 4 bases and J by 10 bases; unmatched bases: 1. This CDR3 contains 13 residues. The CDR3 DNA reads TGTGCCACCTGGGAATTGGGCAAAAAAATCAAGGTATTT. This gives the protein CATWELGKKIKVF.

This clone has just a few counts. The gene calls are TRGV2 and TRGJ1 or TRGJ2. Losses at the gene ends were 3 bases for V and 8 bases for J; bases not matched to a gene: 4. The germline CDR1 and CDR2 sequences are EGSNGY and YDSYNSKV. The CDR3 contains 11 residues. CDR3 region: CATWDRDKKLF. The CDR3 DNA reads TGTGCCACCTGGGACAGGGATAAGAAACTCTTT.

The chain is built from TRGV2 and TRGJ1 or TRGJ2. Germline CDR1 reads EGSNGY; CDR2 reads YDSYNSKV. The CDR3 loop spans 14 amino acids. The junction had 4 bases not matched to a gene; V was cut back by 0 bases and J by 2 bases. The CDR3 sequence: CATWDGTDYYKKLF. CDR3 DNA: TGTGCCACCTGGGACGGGACGGATTATTATAAGAAACTCTTT.

The rearrangement joins TRGV5 to TRGJ1 or TRGJ2. TCRdb gives no J gene; it was assigned here by matching the DNA to germline. The germline gives CDR1 VINAFY, CDR2 YDVSNSKD. The V segment lost 8 bases and the J segment 7 bases; nucleotides outside the gene matches: 11. The CDR3 runs to 12 residues. The CDR3 DNA is TGTGCCACCTCATTGGGGCGATATAAGAAACTCTTT. Amino acids: CATSLGRYKKLF.

On this clone itself: Different DNA sequences within this sample yield the same CDR3. This rearrangement joins TRGV8 to TRGJ1 or TRGJ2. The J gene, not given by TCRdb, was assigned here from a germline match of the nucleotide sequence. There are 12 residues in the CDR3. J gave up 7 bases and V 1 base, and 4 bases lay outside the gene matches. Germline assignment: CDR1 VENAVY and CDR2 YDSYNSRV. The CDR3, as DNA: TGTGCCACCTGGGATAGAGGCTATAAGAAACTCTTT. This encodes CATWDRGYKKLF.

This rearrangement joins TRGV2 to TRGJ1 or TRGJ2. Matching the DNA to germline supplied the J gene, which TCRdb does not give. The germline V gene has CDR1 EGSNGY and CDR2 YDSYNSKV. The J segment lost 3 bases and the V segment lost 5 bases, leaving 7 bases of the junction unmatched. This CDR3 spans 13 amino acids. CDR3 loop: CATWGNFYYKKLF. In nucleotides, the CDR3 is TGTGCCACCTGGGGGAATTTTTATTATAAGAAACTCTTT.

V and J are TRGV3 and TRGJ1 or TRGJ2. TCRdb records no J gene; here it was assigned by comparing the DNA to germline. Unmatched junction bases numbered 15, after V lost 4 bases and J lost 3 bases. Germline V gene lookup returns CDR1 VTNTFY and CDR2 YDVSTARD (reference sequence). The CDR3 runs to 16 residues. In DNA form, the CDR3 reads TGTGCCACCTGGGATCACCCGAGGGGTTTTTATTATAAGAAACTCTTT. Translated: CATWDHPRGFYYKKLF.

With regard to this clone: This may stem from a read error, because a much larger clone lies one nucleotide away. Other nucleotide sequences from this sample produce the same CDR3. This rearrangement joins TRGV9 to TRGJP. No J segment appears in TCRdb, so it was assigned here by matching the sequence to germline. Germline V gives CDR1 GITISATS, CDR2 ISYDGTV (reference sequence). J gave up 4 bases and V 0 bases, and 3 bases lay outside the gene matches. The CDR3 runs to 17 residues. The CDR3 nucleotides are TGTGCCTTGTGGGAGGTGCGCCAAGAGTTGGGCAAAAAAATCAAGGTATTT. Translating it yields CALWEVRQELGKKIKVF.

A few counts support this clone. The rearrangement links TRGV9 to TRGJ1 or TRGJ2. TCRdb is silent on the J gene; assignment here came from matching the DNA to germline. This CDR3 is 11 amino acids long. Germline V CDR1 and CDR2: GITISATS, ISYDGTV (reference sequence). Germline trimming cut 0 bases from V and 12 bases from J; bases unmatched to any gene: 5. In nucleotides, the CDR3 is TGTGCCTTGTGGGAGGTGCGTACGAAACTCTTT. Its protein product is CALWEVRTKLF.

The chain recombines TRGV2 with TRGJ1 or TRGJ2. Germline matching of the DNA provided the J gene here, since TCRdb leaves it blank. CDR1 and CDR2 from the germline V gene are EGSNGY and YDSYNSKV. The CDR3 loop spans 14 amino acids. With V trimmed by 2 bases and J by 8 bases, 12 bases remained unmatched. CDR3: CATWDDSPWDKKLF. The DNA for the CDR3 is TGTGCCACCTGGGACGACTCCCCTTGGGATAAGAAACTCTTT.

The chain recombines TRGV2 with TRGJ1 or TRGJ2. TCRdb leaves out the J gene; it was filled in here by matching the DNA to germline. Unmatched junction bases numbered 8, after V lost 0 bases and J lost 3 bases. The CDR3 length is 15 residues. CDR1 and CDR2 from the germline V gene are EGSNGY and YDSYNSKV. CDR3 amino acids: CATWDGLTSYYKKLF. CDR3 DNA sequence: TGTGCCACCTGGGACGGGCTAACGAGTTATTATAAGAAACTCTTT.

Comment on this clone: A read error may be the cause here, since a much bigger clone is one base away. The chain joins TRGV9 to TRGJP. TCRdb leaves out the J gene; it was filled in here by matching the DNA to germline. The CDR3 length is 17 residues. Germline values: CDR1 GITISATS, CDR2 ISYDGTV (reference sequence). CDR3 coding DNA: TGTACCTTGTGGGAGGTGCGGGGAGAGTTGGGCAAAAAAATCAAGGTATTT. Amino acid sequence: CTLWEVRGELGKKIKVF.

On this clone itself: Germline is not matched at one junction end, which may reflect a read error. The chain links TRGV9 to TRGJP. The length of the CDR3 is 16 residues. Germline V gives CDR1 GITISATS, CDR2 ISYDGTV (reference sequence). CDR3 bases: TGTGCCTTGCGGGAGGTTAAAGAGTTGGGCAAAAAAATCAAGGTATTT. As protein: CALREVKELGKKIKVF.

This chain uses TRGV8 with TRGJP2. TCRdb gives no J gene; it was assigned here by matching the DNA to germline. V lost 0 bases, J lost 3 bases, and 4 bases stayed unmatched. CDR3 size: 15 residues. Per germline, CDR1 VENAVY and CDR2 YDSYNSRV. CDR3 region: CATWDRLGSDWIKTF. The CDR3 DNA reads TGTGCCACCTGGGATAGGCTGGGTAGTGATTGGATCAAGACGTTT.